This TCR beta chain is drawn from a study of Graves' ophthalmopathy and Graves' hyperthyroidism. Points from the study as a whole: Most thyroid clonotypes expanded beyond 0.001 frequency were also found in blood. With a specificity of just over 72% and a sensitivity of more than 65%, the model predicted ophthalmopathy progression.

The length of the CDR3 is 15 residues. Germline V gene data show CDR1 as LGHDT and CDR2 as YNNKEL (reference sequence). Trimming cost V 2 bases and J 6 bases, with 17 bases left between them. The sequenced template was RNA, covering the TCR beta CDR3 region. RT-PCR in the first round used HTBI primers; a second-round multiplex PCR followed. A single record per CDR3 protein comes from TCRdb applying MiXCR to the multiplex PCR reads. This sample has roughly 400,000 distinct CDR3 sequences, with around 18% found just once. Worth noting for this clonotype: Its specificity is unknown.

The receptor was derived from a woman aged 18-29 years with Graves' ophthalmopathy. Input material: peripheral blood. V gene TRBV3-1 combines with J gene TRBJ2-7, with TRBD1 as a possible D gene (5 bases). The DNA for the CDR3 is TGTGCCAGCAGCCAATCGGCAGGGTCAAGAGGCGAGCAGTACTTC. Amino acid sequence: CASSQSAGSRGEQYF.